The 7 T cell receptor beta chains below all came from one sample that was sequenced in a study of shared clonotypes between healthy human individuals. Assay used: immunoSEQ multiplex PCR; TCRdb lists only in-frame clones, some missing. The sample has about 1 million clones, around 78% seen once. The sample consisted of memory CD4+ T cells from PBMCs. Subset denoted: CD45RA-negative fraction. The receptor set was obtained from a man between 18 and 29 years old in good health. Some clones in this sample may be carry-over from other donors' samples.

This rearrangement joins TRBV6-5 to TRBJ2-5; 11 bases map to TRBD2. The CDR3 has 15 residues. The V gene end was trimmed by 4 bases and the J gene end by 4 bases; junction bases not matched to a gene: 5. Germline loops: CDR1 MNHEY, CDR2 SVGAGI. Here the CDR3 DNA reads TGTGCCAGCAGTTCTCTAGCGGGAGGAGGAGAGACCCAGTACTTC. This codes for CASSSLAGGGETQYF.

The chain uses TRBV11-2 and TRBJ1-6; 11 nucleotides line up with TRBD1. The CDR3 runs 14 residues. Per the germline V gene, CDR1 is SGHAT and CDR2 is FQNNGV. J gave up 10 bases and V 3 bases, and 2 bases lay outside the gene matches. CDR3 in DNA: TGTGCCAGCAGCTTCGGGACAGGGGGATCACCCCTCCACTTT. Its translation: CASSFGTGGSPLHF.

The V and J genes are TRBV4-3 and TRBJ2-1, with D perhaps being TRBD1 or TRBD2 (5 bases each). Deletions cut 0 bases from V and 7 bases from J, with 22 bases between. Germline CDR1 is LGHNA and CDR2 is YSLEER. The CDR3 runs 18 residues. CDR3 DNA: TGCGCCAGCAGCCAAGATTTTGGGGGTCAGCCCCTGGGGAATGAGCAGTTCTTC. Its protein is CASSQDFGGQPLGNEQFF.

The chain links TRBV30 to TRBJ2-7, with 10 bases lining up with TRBD2. This CDR3 contains 15 residues. Looked up from germline, CDR1 is GTSNPN and CDR2 is SVGIG (reference sequence). The ends lost 2 bases at V and 1 base at J; junction bases unmatched: 5. The chain's CDR3 is CAWSRVAGGSYEQYF. In DNA, the CDR3 is TGTGCCTGGAGTAGGGTAGCGGGAGGTTCCTACGAGCAGTACTTC. Supplemented by reference TRBV30 and TRBJ2-7, the full variable domain reads SQTIHQWPATLVQPVGSPLSLECTVEGTSNPNLYWYRQAAGRGLQLLFYSVGIGQISSEVPQNLSASRPQDRQFILSSKKLLLSDSGFYLCAWSRVAGGSYEQYFGPGTRLTVT.

The chain employs TRBV5-1 and TRBJ2-7; 9 bases agree with TRBD1. Germline CDR1 is SGHRS and CDR2 is YFSETQ. The ends lost 4 bases at V and 3 bases at J; junction bases unmatched: 5. The CDR3 has 14 residues. CDR3 region: CASSPQTGGYEQYF. CDR3 sequence (DNA): TGCGCCAGCAGCCCCCAGACAGGGGGCTACGAGCAGTACTTC.

The chain employs TRBV20-1 and TRBJ2-1, with D hard to call. Trimming removed 5 bases from V and 12 bases from J, with 14 bases in between. The CDR3 runs to 11 residues. From germline, CDR1 is DFQATT and CDR2 SNEGSKA (reference sequence). DNA of the CDR3: TGCAGTGCTCTATCGGGCCTCGCGCAGTTCTTC. Its translation: CSALSGLAQFF.

The chain recombines TRBV12-5 with TRBJ2-2, with D possibly matching TRBD2 (6 bases). CDR3 length: 13 amino acids. Per the germline V gene, CDR1 is LGHNT and CDR2 is FRNRAP. Trimming took 4 bases from V and 5 from J, leaving 8 bases between them. This CDR3 reads CASGSAGTGELFF. In DNA form, the CDR3 reads TGTGCTAGTGGTTCGGCGGGAACCGGGGAGCTGTTTTTT.